These 28 T cell receptor beta chains were all obtained from the same sample, sequenced in a study of blood T cell repertoires in COVID-19. Libraries were prepared by immunoSEQ multiplex PCR; TCRdb keeps only in-frame clonotypes and omits some of them. The sample records 350,000 to 400,000 clones, more than 75% being singletons. Sequenced material: PBMCs or T cells enriched from blood (not recorded which). Receptor source: a woman in her 30s who had recovered from COVID-19.

The chain has TRBV9 and TRBJ1-1; a possible D gene is TRBD1 (5 bases). Per the germline V gene, CDR1 is SGDLS and CDR2 is YYNGEE. V was pared by 4 bases and J by 0 bases, with 16 bases between. This CDR3 spans 16 amino acids. CDR3 region: CASSPRGGTMNTEAFF. CDR3 in DNA: TGTGCCAGCAGCCCCAGAGGAGGGACTATGAACACTGAAGCTTTCTTT.

This clone was observed a few times. The V call is TRBV20-1, the J call TRBJ1-1; D unclear. This CDR3 region has 11 residues. Germline loops: CDR1 DFQATT, CDR2 SNEGSKA (reference sequence). With 2 bases removed from V and 10 bases from J, the gap between germline ends came to 11 bases. The CDR3 DNA is TGCAGTGCTAGACAGCCGCTAGGAGCTTTCTTT. Amino acid sequence: CSARQPLGAFF.

J is TRBJ2-2 and V is TRBV2; 14 bases line up with TRBD2. Per germline, CDR1 SNHLY and CDR2 FYNNEI. The CDR3 consists of 19 residues. Trimming cost V 6 bases and J 1 base; bases outside gene matches: 10. In nucleotides, the CDR3 is TGTGCCAGCAGCGACCGACTAGCGGGAGGGCCATTGAACACCGGGGAGCTGTTTTTT. This translates into CASSDRLAGGPLNTGELFF.

This clone was detected only a few times. The gene calls are TRBV18 and TRBJ1-1, with 7 bases matching TRBD1. This CDR3 region has 16 residues. Losses at the gene ends were 5 bases for V and 1 base for J; bases not matched to a gene: 10. Germline V lookup: CDR1 KGHSH, CDR2 LQKENI. The CDR3 coding sequence is TGTGCCAGCTCATTATCCGGGACAGACACGAACACTGAAGCTTTCTTT. This encodes CASSLSGTDTNTEAFF.

Comment on this clone: A junction end diverges from the germline sequence, so it may reflect a read error. The chain uses TRBV7-7 and TRBJ2-1; 13 bases are shared with TRBD2. Germline V gives CDR1 SSHAT, CDR2 FNYEAQ (reference sequence). CDR3 size: 16 residues. The CDR3 DNA follows: TGTGCTAGCAGCTCAGGGACTAGCGGGGTTTGGGATGAGCAGTTCTTC. This translates into CASSSGTSGVWDEQFF.

This rearrangement joins TRBV12-5 to TRBJ2-3; 15 bases are a match to TRBD2. This CDR3 spans 16 amino acids. V was clipped by 0 bases and J by 14 bases; unmatched bases: 9. Germline-derived CDR1 and CDR2 are LGHNT and FRNRAP. The CDR3 sequence: CASGLVPGTSGGLWYF. The CDR3 bases are TGTGCTAGTGGTTTGGTACCCGGGACTAGCGGGGGGCTATGGTATTTT.

Remarks on this clone: Other nucleotide sequences from this sample produce the same CDR3. The chain recombines TRBV5-1 with TRBJ2-3; TRBD1 aligns across 7 bases. This CDR3 is built from 14 residues. Trimming at V came to 3 bases and at J to 1 base, leaving 2 bases not matched to a gene. Germline CDR1 is SGHRS and CDR2 is YFSETQ. The CDR3 loop reads CASSSTGGTDTQYF. The CDR3 region has the DNA TGCGCCAGCAGCTCCACAGGGGGCACAGATACGCAGTATTTT. Together with reference TRBV5-1 and TRBJ2-3, the CDR3 gives the full variable domain: KAGVTQTPRYLIKTRGQQVTLSCSPISGHRSVSWYQQTPGQGLQFLFEYFSETQRNKGNFPGRFSGRQFSNSRSEMNVSTLELGDSALYLCASSSTGGTDTQYFGPGTRLTVL.

In regard to this clone: Other DNA sequences within the sample encode an identical CDR3. This chain connects TRBV3-1 (or the pseudogene TRBV3-2) to TRBJ1-1; D perhaps matches TRBD1 (6 bases). Trimming stripped 3 bases from V and 4 bases from J, with 12 bases between. Germline V CDR1 and CDR2: LGHDT, YNNKEL (reference sequence). CDR3 length: 14 amino acids. DNA for the CDR3: TGTGCCAGCAGCCAGGAAGGGGGAATCACTGAAGCTTTCTTT. It specifies CASSQEGGITEAFF.

The rearrangement uses TRBV7-2 and TRBJ2-4; TRBD2 matches at 14 bases. Germline CDR1 SGHTA, CDR2 FQGNSA. V lost 5 bases to trimming and J lost 4 bases; unmatched junction nucleotides: 13. The CDR3 extends over 19 amino acids. DNA of the CDR3: TGTGCCAGCAGCCCCGGACTAGCGGGAGGACTTTCTGGGAAAAACATTCAGTACTTC. Its protein product is CASSPGLAGGLSGKNIQYF.

The chain recombines TRBV5-1 with TRBJ2-5; 7 positions agree with TRBD2. Germline-derived CDR1 and CDR2 are SGHRS and YFSETQ. The J segment lost 4 bases and the V segment lost 0 bases, leaving 6 bases of the junction unmatched. The CDR3 runs 15 residues. The CDR3 DNA is TGCGCCAGCAGCTTGGCCGGGGGGAGAGGAGAGACCCAGTACTTC. As protein: CASSLAGGRGETQYF.

J is TRBJ2-7 and V is TRBV13; TRBD1 matches 7 bases. After removal of 2 bases from V and 2 bases from J, the junction contained 15 bases not matched to a gene. Germline values: CDR1 PRHDT, CDR2 FYEKMQ (reference sequence). The CDR3 runs 18 residues. DNA of the CDR3: TGTGCCAGCAGCTTAATATCTCGATTGAGGGGGCCAACCTACGAGCAGTACTTC. This translates into CASSLISRLRGPTYEQYF.

The V gene is TRBV19, the J gene TRBJ1-1; a weak D match, TRBD1 (6 bases). CDR1 is LNHDA, CDR2 SQIVND, per germline (reference sequence). This CDR3 is 14 amino acids long. Trimming took 3 bases from V and 4 from J, leaving 12 bases between them. The CDR3 DNA follows: TGTGCCAGTAGTATTACAGGGTGGGGCACTGAAGCTTTCTTT. Protein product: CASSITGWGTEAFF.

The CDR3 region has the DNA TGCGCCAGCAGCCAAGAACATAGCACAGATACGCAGTATTTT. This encodes CASSQEHSTDTQYF. The chain is built from TRBV4-1 and TRBJ2-3; D is uncertain. V was trimmed by 0 bases and J by 0 bases, leaving 4 bases between them. The germline V gene encodes CDR1 MGHRA and CDR2 YSYEKL. The CDR3 is 14 residues long.

This chain connects TRBV27 to TRBJ2-7, with 9 bases matching TRBD2. The germline V gene encodes CDR1 MNHEY and CDR2 SMNVEV (reference sequence). The length of the CDR3 is 14 residues. V lost 3 bases, J lost 6 bases, and 6 bases stayed unmatched. CDR3: CASSLTSGPAEQYF. The CDR3 DNA is TGTGCCAGCAGTTTGACTAGCGGACCGGCCGAGCAGTACTTC.

The CDR3 DNA is TGTGCCAGCAGCAAGCCGGGGGGCTACAATGAGCAGTTCTTC. Translating gives CASSKPGGYNEQFF. V and J are TRBV21-1 and TRBJ2-1; TRBD2 is the table's D call, not checked against the DNA. TRBV21-1 is flagged as a pseudogene. This CDR3 is built from 14 residues.

This clone was counted a few times. The gene calls are TRBV7-6 and TRBJ1-2; 7 positions agree with TRBD1. Germline V gene data show CDR1 as SGHVS and CDR2 as FNYEAQ. V lost 2 bases, J lost 2 bases, and 5 bases stayed unmatched. CDR3 length equals 15 residues. CDR3 sequence reads: CASSLHRGRNYGYTF. For the CDR3, the DNA is TGTGCCAGCAGCTTACACAGGGGTAGGAACTATGGCTACACCTTC.

The rearrangement uses TRBV30 and TRBJ2-7, with a possible D match to TRBD1 (6 bases). V lost 0 bases and J 5 bases, leaving 14 bases between the germline ends. This CDR3 has 14 residues. Germline V lookup: CDR1 GTSNPN, CDR2 SVGIG (reference sequence). CDR3 DNA sequence: TGTGCCTGGAGTGTAGGGGGAGCCCCCAACGAGCAGTACTTC. Translation gives CAWSVGGAPNEQYF.

This rearrangement joins TRBV3-1 (or the pseudogene TRBV3-2) to TRBJ2-5, with unresolved D. Germline V lookup: CDR1 LGHDT, CDR2 YNNKEL (reference sequence). V lost 4 bases and J lost 5, with 11 bases in between. The CDR3 loop spans 13 amino acids. In DNA, the CDR3 is TGTGCCAGCAGCCCCGCGACGAGGGAGACCCAGTACTTC. Translation: CASSPATRETQYF.

This chain uses TRBV29-1 with TRBJ2-3, with 9 bases lining up with TRBD1. Germline CDR1 is SQVTM and CDR2 is ANQGSEA. This CDR3 comprises 14 residues. The trim removed 5 bases at V and 1 base at J, leaving 4 bases unmatched. CDR3 loop: CSVPHRGRTDTQYF. CDR3 bases: TGCAGCGTTCCCCACAGGGGGCGCACAGATACGCAGTATTTT.

This clone has just one count. The chain has TRBV4-1 and TRBJ2-6; weak D call: TRBD1 (5 bases). CDR3 length: 18 residues. From germline, CDR1 is MGHRA and CDR2 YSYEKL. V was cut by 3 bases and J by 0 bases, with 15 bases left in between. DNA of the CDR3: TGCGCCAGCAGCCATGAGTCACAGGTCGCCTCTGGGGCCAACGTCCTGACTTTC. Its translation is CASSHESQVASGANVLTF.

The J gene is TRBJ2-2, the V gene TRBV4-1, with a weak D call TRBD2 (5 bases). Trimming cost V 0 bases and J 1 base, with 12 bases left between them. The CDR3 consists of 17 residues. The germline V gene encodes CDR1 MGHRA and CDR2 YSYEKL. As DNA, the CDR3 is TGCGCCAGCAGCCAAGAGGGTGAGGGAAAGAACACCGGGGAGCTGTTTTTT. Its protein is CASSQEGEGKNTGELFF.

The chain uses TRBV6-5 and TRBJ2-7; 7 positions agree with TRBD1. Germline V CDR1 and CDR2: MNHEY, SVGAGI. The CDR3 covers 14 residues. V was clipped by 5 bases and J by 2 bases; unmatched bases: 6. The CDR3 is CASSNRDSAYEQYF. The DNA of the CDR3 is TGTGCCAGCAGTAACCGGGACAGTGCCTACGAGCAGTACTTC.

The chain uses TRBV11-3 and TRBJ2-1, with 9 bases matching TRBD2. V was clipped by 0 bases and J by 7 bases; unmatched bases: 13. Germline V gene lookup returns CDR1 SGHNT and CDR2 YENEEA. The CDR3 sequence is 18 residues long. In DNA form, the CDR3 reads TGTGCCAGCAGCTTAGATGGGTCCTTGGCGGGGGGGCAGAATGAGCAGTTCTTC. Its protein product is CASSLDGSLAGGQNEQFF. Drawing the rest from reference TRBV11-3 and TRBJ2-1, the complete variable domain is EAGVVQSPRYKIIEKKQPVAFWCNPISGHNTLYWYLQNLGQGPELLIRYENEEAVDDSQLPKDRFSAERLKGVDSTLKIQPAELGDSAVYLCASSLDGSLAGGQNEQFFGPGTRLTVL.

The count of this clone is one. The rearrangement uses TRBV4-1 and TRBJ1-1, with a possible D match to TRBD1 (6 bases). Trimming removed 2 bases at V and 5 bases at J, with 6 bases between. The germline V gene has CDR1 MGHRA and CDR2 YSYEKL. There are 12 residues in the CDR3. The CDR3 sequence is CASSQTGTEAFF. For the CDR3, the DNA is TGCGCCAGCAGCCAAACAGGGACTGAAGCTTTCTTT.

The chain combines TRBV7-9 with TRBJ1-2, with 9 bases lining up with TRBD1. Germline V CDR1 and CDR2: SEHNR, FQNEAQ (reference sequence). V dropped 1 base and J dropped 3; count of bases not matched to a gene: 3. The CDR3 is 15 residues long. In DNA, the CDR3 is TGTGCCAGCAGCTTAGACAGGGGGCAGGACTATGGCTACACCTTC. Amino acid sequence: CASSLDRGQDYGYTF.

The CDR3 DNA follows: TGCGCCAGCAGCTTGGGGGGACTAGCGGGAGCGAGAGAGCAGTACTTC. It is translated as CASSLGGLAGAREQYF. The chain combines TRBV5-1 with TRBJ2-7; 14 bases are a match to TRBD2. Germline V gene sequence: CDR1 SGHRS, CDR2 YFSETQ. After removal of 0 bases from V and 7 bases from J, the junction contained 6 bases not matched to a gene. This CDR3 spans 16 amino acids.

The V gene is TRBV29-1, the J gene TRBJ1-2; D perhaps matches TRBD1 (6 bases). The CDR3 length is 12 residues. V dropped 7 bases and J dropped 5 bases, with 14 bases sitting between them. Germline CDR1 and CDR2: SQVTM and ANQGSEA. The CDR3 nucleotides are TGCAGCGCCCCAGGGGTTCGATATGGCTACACCTTC. It translates to CSAPGVRYGYTF.

V gene TRBV4-1 combines with J gene TRBJ2-7; tentatively, D is TRBD1 (5 bases). Trimming took off 4 bases at V and 0 bases at J, with 16 bases between the two ends. The CDR3 sequence is 16 residues long. Germline V gene data show CDR1 as MGHRA and CDR2 as YSYEKL. CDR3: CASSPWQGSSSYEQYF. The CDR3 DNA follows: TGCGCCAGCAGCCCGTGGCAGGGCAGCAGCTCCTACGAGCAGTACTTC.